These 4 T cell receptor beta chains were sequenced from one sample in a study of T cells after yellow fever vaccination. TCRdb analysed the 5' RACE reads with MiXCR anew, one entry per CDR3 protein. The sample carries some 320,000 distinct CDR3 sequences, approximately 11% recorded once. The material was CD4+ T cells sorted from PBMCs, obtained 45 days after the yellow fever booster vaccination. These receptors originate from a man in his late teens or twenties who received the YFV17D yellow fever vaccine.

This clonotype has only a few counts. The V gene is TRBV24-1, the J gene TRBJ2-3; 9 bases are shared with TRBD2. This CDR3 spans 16 amino acids. Germline trimming cut 5 bases from V and 6 bases from J; bases unmatched to any gene: 11. CDR1 is KGHDR and CDR2 is SFDVKD in the germline V gene. The CDR3: CATSAPWAGGIDTQYF. As DNA, the CDR3 is TGTGCCACCAGTGCCCCTTGGGCGGGGGGGATCGATACGCAGTATTTT.

The sample holds many counts of this clonotype. V usage is TRBV7-9 and J usage is TRBJ1-1; 7 nucleotides agree with TRBD1. The V gene's germline CDR1 is SEHNR and CDR2 FQNEAQ (reference sequence). V trimming: 0 bases; J trimming: 3 bases; junction bases outside the gene matches: 7. The CDR3 sequence is 16 residues long. CDR3 nucleotides: TGTGCCAGCAGCTTAGCTGGGACAGTCCTACACACTGAAGCTTTCTTT. Translating it yields CASSLAGTVLHTEAFF. The whole variable domain, remainder taken from reference TRBV7-9 and TRBJ1-1, is DTGVSQNPRHKITKRGQNVTFRCDPISEHNRLYWYRQTLGQGPEFLTYFQNEAQLEKSRLLSDRFSAERPKGSFSTLEIQRTEQGDSAMYLCASSLAGTVLHTEAFFGQGTRLTVV.

The sample holds many counts of this clonotype. The V and J genes are TRBV7-9 and TRBJ1-1; D is undetermined. Germline-derived CDR1 and CDR2 are SEHNR and FQNEAQ (reference sequence). V was clipped by 3 bases and J by 6 bases, with 11 bases between them. The CDR3 totals 13 residues. DNA of the CDR3: TGTGCCAGCAGCTTCCCCGGCACCCCTGAAGCTTTCTTT. Protein sequence: CASSFPGTPEAFF.

The table lists this clonotype with a few counts. This rearrangement joins TRBV29-1 to TRBJ1-1; 7 bases are shared with TRBD1. Germline V gene sequence: CDR1 SQVTM, CDR2 ANQGSEA. This CDR3 is 14 amino acids long. With V trimmed by 5 bases and J by 7 bases, 13 bases remained unmatched. Here the CDR3 DNA reads TGCAGCGTTACTAGGACAGGCTCTACATTTGAAGCTTTCTTT. Residues: CSVTRTGSTFEAFF.